This T cell receptor (beta chain) was sequenced in a study of cytomegalovirus exposure and HLA in healthy donors. The CDR3 extends over 14 amino acids. Germline assignment: CDR1 SEHNR and CDR2 FQNEAQ (reference sequence). V was pared by 1 base and J by 4 bases, with 10 bases between. On this clone itself: Antigen: not known.

Primers for the PCR totalled 60 Vbeta and 13 Jbeta. Some clones are missing from TCRdb's copy, which holds only in-frame ones; the method was immunoSEQ multiplex PCR. Of 100,000 to 150,000 clones in the sample, about 83% are singletons; the top ten hold roughly 3.7%. Findings and limits, study-wide: Later analysis reportedly placed an Asian-associated ancestry cluster below the roughly 680-donor mean in N-insertions.

Source material: PBMCs. This chain joins TRBV7-9 and TRBJ1-1; D gene uncertain. The receptor was derived from a woman aged 35 to 49 in good health and CMV-seropositive. The CDR3 loop reads CASSLGGGFTEAFF. The CDR3 DNA reads as TGTGCCAGCAGCTTAGGAGGAGGGTTCACTGAAGCTTTCTTT.